The 29 T cell receptor beta chains below all came from one sample that was sequenced in a study of T-cell memory formation after mild COVID-19. TCRdb recomputed calls from the 5' RACE reads with MiXCR, one row per CDR3 protein. The data show over 55,000 distinct CDR3 sequences, 9.5% to 15% seen once. Sequencing was done on a sample of PBMCs or a T cell subset sorted from them (not recorded which). Every receptor here comes from a man aged 18 to 30 who had mild COVID-19 (a few samples of this study predate the infection). Cell type and time point are not known.

DNA for the CDR3: TGTGCCAGCAGCTTAATAGAAGGTCCTGAAGCTTTCTTT. Protein sequence: CASSLIEGPEAFF. The chain uses TRBV7-9 and TRBJ1-1; the D is unclear. Per germline, CDR1 SEHNR and CDR2 FQNEAQ (reference sequence). The CDR3 has 13 amino acids. Trimming took 2 bases from V and 6 from J, leaving 10 bases between them. Complete variable domain (other parts from reference TRBV7-9 and TRBJ1-1): DTGVSQNPRHKITKRGQNVTFRCDPISEHNRLYWYRQTLGQGPEFLTYFQNEAQLEKSRLLSDRFSAERPKGSFSTLEIQRTEQGDSAMYLCASSLIEGPEAFFGQGTRLTVV.

There are a few counts of this clonotype. V gene TRBV7-9 combines with J gene TRBJ1-5, with D tentatively TRBD1 (5 bases). Trimming took off 5 bases at V and 0 bases at J, with 23 bases between the two ends. The CDR3 length is 19 residues. CDR1 SEHNR and CDR2 FQNEAQ come from the germline V gene (reference sequence). CDR3 coding DNA: TGTGCCAGCAGCCCACTTGGCCCCCCAGGGACCGATAGCAATCAGCCCCAGCATTTT. As protein: CASSPLGPPGTDSNQPQHF.

The chain has TRBV6-5 and TRBJ2-6; D is unresolved. The germline CDR1 and CDR2 sequences are MNHEY and SVGAGI. The ends were cut back, 9 bases at V and 0 bases at J, with 12 bases in the middle. CDR3 length equals 15 residues. The CDR3 nucleotides are TGTGCCAGTGTGGCAGTTAGCTCTGGGGCCAACGTCCTGACTTTC. It codes for CASVAVSSGANVLTF.

This clonotype was seen a handful of times. The genes are TRBV7-2 and TRBJ2-1, with D hard to call. Germline V CDR1 and CDR2: SGHTA, FQGNSA. The CDR3 loop spans 13 amino acids. Trimming pared 2 bases from V and 8 bases from J, leaving 10 bases between. CDR3: CASSLTSVYEQFF. The CDR3 DNA follows: TGTGCCAGCAGCTTAACGAGTGTATATGAGCAGTTCTTC.

V and J are TRBV30 and TRBJ2-1, with TRBD2 identical over 12 bases. From germline, CDR1 is GTSNPN and CDR2 SVGIG (reference sequence). The CDR3 sequence is 15 residues long. V was pared by 1 base and J by 6 bases, with 4 bases of the junction left unmatched. The CDR3 DNA sequence: TGTGCCTGGAGTGCAGGGACTAGCGGGTTCAATGAGCAGTTCTTC. It encodes CAWSAGTSGFNEQFF.

CDR3 sequence reads: CASSPPPAGTDTQYF. DNA for the CDR3: TGTGCCAGCTCACCCCCGCCCGCGGGCACAGATACGCAGTATTTT. The chain carries TRBV18 and TRBJ2-3; D is unresolved. Germline V gene lookup returns CDR1 KGHSH and CDR2 LQKENI. The CDR3 contains 15 residues. The germline V and J ends were trimmed by 3 bases and 1 base, with 11 bases remaining between them.

This clonotype was seen a handful of times. The chain is built from TRBV10-3 and TRBJ2-7, with TRBD2 identical over 7 bases. The CDR3 is made up of 16 amino acids. V was clipped by 3 bases and J by 4 bases; unmatched bases: 12. CDR1 is ENHRY, CDR2 SYGVKD, per germline. CDR3 amino acids: CAISDEAGKRLYEQYF. In DNA, the CDR3 is TGTGCCATCAGTGATGAAGCGGGAAAGCGCCTGTACGAGCAGTACTTC.

This clonotype was picked up many times. The CDR3 loop reads CASTLSGGSYNEQFF. As DNA, the CDR3 is TGTGCCAGCACCCTTAGCGGGGGGAGCTACAATGAGCAGTTCTTC. The chain carries TRBV2 and TRBJ2-1; 10 nucleotides line up with TRBD2. Germline CDR1 SNHLY, CDR2 FYNNEI. V shed 7 bases and J 3 bases; nucleotides not matched to a gene: 6. This CDR3 comprises 15 residues.

This rearrangement joins TRBV10-3 to TRBJ2-3; D uncertain. Trimming shortened V by 6 bases and J by 5 bases, and 12 bases separated the two germline ends. The CDR3 extends over 13 amino acids. CDR1 is ENHRY and CDR2 is SYGVKD in the germline V gene. CDR3 region: CAISVSRQDTQYF. CDR3 DNA sequence: TGTGCCATCAGCGTGTCCAGGCAAGATACGCAGTATTTT.

This clonotype was seen ten or more times. This rearrangement joins TRBV6-5 to TRBJ2-2; perhaps TRBD2 as D (5 bases). The germline V and J ends were trimmed by 3 bases and 6 bases, with 11 bases remaining between them. Germline V gives CDR1 MNHEY, CDR2 SVGAGI. The CDR3 sequence is 14 residues long. The CDR3 region has the DNA TGTGCCAGCAGTTATGGGCAGGAGGCCGGGGAGCTGTTTTTT. This sequence encodes CASSYGQEAGELFF.

Ten or more counts support this clonotype. The V and J genes are TRBV12-3 or TRBV12-4 and TRBJ2-1, with D uncertain. CDR3 length: 14 residues. V dropped 1 base and J dropped 7 bases, with 11 bases sitting between them. In DNA form, the CDR3 reads TGTGCCAGCAGTTTAGAGACTCCTGGGAATGAGCAGTTCTTC. Translating gives CASSLETPGNEQFF.

The V gene is TRBV24-1, the J gene TRBJ2-5; TRBD1 matches at 7 bases. Germline CDR1 reads KGHDR; CDR2 reads SFDVKD. The J segment lost 5 bases and the V segment lost 2 bases, leaving 4 bases of the junction unmatched. CDR3 length: 14 amino acids. CDR3 nucleotides: TGTGCCACCAGTGATTCGGGACAGACGGAGACCCAGTACTTC. Its translation is CATSDSGQTETQYF.

This clonotype has just a few counts. This rearrangement joins TRBV5-6 to TRBJ1-1, with D perhaps TRBD1 (6 bases). Germline CDR1 SGHDT, CDR2 YYEEEE. The CDR3 length is 16 residues. The germline V and J ends were trimmed by 4 bases and 1 base, with 17 bases remaining between them. The CDR3 DNA reads TGTGCCAGCAGCCCGGACAGCGCTCGATCGAACACTGAAGCTTTCTTT. This gives the protein CASSPDSARSNTEAFF.

There are a few counts of this clonotype. The rearrangement joins TRBV25-1 to TRBJ2-7; D gene unclear. The CDR3 consists of 11 residues. V dropped 3 bases and J dropped 3 bases, with 3 bases sitting between them. The germline CDR1 and CDR2 sequences are MGHDK and SYGVNS. The CDR3 sequence is CASSDSYEQYF. Here the CDR3 DNA reads TGTGCCAGCAGTGACAGCTACGAGCAGTACTTC.

This clonotype was counted ten times or more. The rearrangement links TRBV9 to TRBJ2-1; 8 positions agree with TRBD1. The CDR3 runs to 14 residues. The germline V gene encodes CDR1 SGDLS and CDR2 YYNGEE. V dropped 6 bases and J dropped 2; count of bases not matched to a gene: 4. CDR3: CASTPQGAYNEQFF. CDR3 nucleotides: TGTGCCAGCACCCCACAGGGGGCCTACAATGAGCAGTTCTTC.

The sample holds a few counts of this clonotype. V usage is TRBV2 and J usage is TRBJ2-5; either TRBD1 or TRBD2 may fit D (5 bases each). The V and J ends lost 5 bases and 2 bases respectively, with 12 bases between them. CDR3 length equals 14 residues. Germline lookup yields CDR1 SNHLY and CDR2 FYNNEI. CDR3 in amino acids: CASSPGRRQETQYF. The CDR3 DNA follows: TGTGCCAGCAGTCCGGGACGCAGGCAAGAGACCCAGTACTTC.

Only a few counts were recorded for this clonotype. V gene TRBV28 combines with J gene TRBJ2-2; D gene uncertain. V lost 7 bases, J lost 4 bases, and 10 bases lay in between. CDR1 MDHEN and CDR2 SYDVKM come from the germline V gene. The CDR3 sequence is 13 residues long. CDR3 region: CASTQWGTGELFF. CDR3 sequence (DNA): TGTGCCAGCACCCAGTGGGGCACCGGGGAGCTGTTTTTT.

This clonotype has at least ten counts. This chain links TRBV25-1 with TRBJ2-2; the D gene is possibly TRBD1 (6 bases). The CDR3 runs 16 residues. Trimming removed 3 bases from V and 3 bases from J, with 14 bases in between. Germline loops: CDR1 MGHDK, CDR2 SYGVNS. The CDR3 region has the DNA TGTGCCAGCAGTGACCCGACAGGAAGGGACACCGGGGAGCTGTTTTTT. It encodes CASSDPTGRDTGELFF.

The rearrangement links TRBV6-5 to TRBJ1-4; 7 bases match TRBD1. This CDR3 has 12 amino acids. V shed 5 bases and J 14 bases; nucleotides not matched to a gene: 8. Germline V gene sequence: CDR1 MNHEY, CDR2 SVGAGI. CDR3 protein: CASSETGSSLFF. CDR3 nucleotide sequence: TGTGCCAGCAGTGAGACAGGGTCGTCGCTGTTTTTT.

There are many counts of this clonotype. V gene TRBV5-5 combines with J gene TRBJ2-3; D is perhaps TRBD2 (6 bases). CDR1 is SGHKS and CDR2 is YYEKEE in the germline V gene (reference sequence). V lost 1 base to trimming and J lost 0 bases, with 12 bases between them. This CDR3 is 16 amino acids long. CDR3 sequence reads: CASSLMISGSTDTQYF. For the CDR3, the DNA is TGTGCCAGCAGCTTGATGATTAGCGGTAGCACAGATACGCAGTATTTT. The full variable domain, completed using reference TRBV5-5 and TRBJ2-3, is DAGVTQSPTHLIKTRGQQVTLRCSPISGHKSVSWYQQVLGQGPQFIFQYYEKEERGRGNFPDRFSARQFPNYSSELNVNALLLGDSALYLCASSLMISGSTDTQYFGPGTRLTVL.

This clonotype occurred many times. CDR3 amino acids: CASSPAVGRAPNEQFF. Written as DNA, the CDR3 is TGTGCCAGCTCACCAGCGGTCGGCCGAGCCCCCAATGAGCAGTTCTTC. The rearrangement links TRBV18 to TRBJ2-1; D uncertain. Germline V CDR1 and CDR2: KGHSH, LQKENI. The CDR3 runs to 16 residues. V shed 2 bases and J shed 6 bases, with 17 bases lying between them. Combining the CDR3 with reference TRBV18 and TRBJ2-1 gives the whole variable domain NAGVMQNPRHLVRRRGQEARLRCSPMKGHSHVYWYRQLPEEGLKFMVYLQKENIIDESGMPKERFSAEFPKEGPSILRIQQVVRGDSAAYFCASSPAVGRAPNEQFFGPGTRLTVL.

The sample holds a few counts of this clonotype. V usage is TRBV5-1 and J usage is TRBJ2-3; no reliable D call. CDR3 length equals 12 residues. The germline V gene encodes CDR1 SGHRS and CDR2 YFSETQ. Trimming removed 5 bases at V and 6 bases at J, with 10 bases between. The DNA for the CDR3 is TGCGCCAGCAGGACCCATGCGGATACGCAGTATTTT. Protein sequence: CASRTHADTQYF.

The chain employs TRBV7-8 and TRBJ1-6; D possibly corresponds to TRBD1 (6 bases). Between the trimmed V and J ends, which lost 4 bases and 7 bases, there was a span of 11 bases. The CDR3 has 14 residues. Germline CDR1 SGHVS, CDR2 FQNEAQ. CDR3 sequence reads: CASSSQGGNSPLHF. CDR3 nucleotides: TGTGCCAGCAGCTCCCAAGGGGGGAATTCACCCCTCCACTTT.

The sample holds many counts of this clonotype. The chain couples TRBV5-1 to TRBJ1-6; D not certain. Germline V gives CDR1 SGHRS, CDR2 YFSETQ. The CDR3 is 13 amino acids. V dropped 2 bases and J dropped 8 bases, with 8 bases sitting between them. The CDR3 DNA follows: TGCGCCAGCAGCTTAAAGCTCGATTCACCCCTCCACTTT. This sequence encodes CASSLKLDSPLHF.

This clonotype was counted many times. The chain employs TRBV29-1 and TRBJ2-1; no clear D gene. There are 13 residues in the CDR3. Per germline, CDR1 SQVTM and CDR2 ANQGSEA. The V end was cut by 4 bases, the J end by 0 bases, with 7 bases between. Here the CDR3 reads CSVGDSSYNEQFF. DNA of the CDR3: TGCAGCGTTGGGGATAGCTCCTACAATGAGCAGTTCTTC.

A few counts support this clonotype. The V call is TRBV7-8, the J call TRBJ2-3; D uncertain. V was pared by 6 bases and J by 6 bases, with 10 bases between. Looked up from germline, CDR1 is SGHVS and CDR2 is FQNEAQ. The CDR3 contains 12 residues. As DNA, the CDR3 is TGTGCCAGCAGTTCACAAAAGGATACGCAGTATTTT. It yields the protein CASSSQKDTQYF.

This rearrangement joins TRBV7-3 to TRBJ1-2; 9 positions agree with TRBD1. V was clipped by 5 bases and J by 7 bases; unmatched bases: 14. This CDR3 is 16 amino acids long. Germline-derived CDR1 and CDR2 are SGHTA and FQGTGA. CDR3 sequence reads: CASSAPHGQGISGYTF. The DNA of the CDR3 is TGTGCCAGCAGCGCCCCACATGGACAGGGGATCAGTGGCTACACCTTC.

This clonotype was found a few times. The chain uses TRBV4-1 and TRBJ2-5; 11 bases fit TRBD2. Germline-derived CDR1 and CDR2 are MGHRA and YSYEKL. V was clipped by 5 bases and J by 2 bases; unmatched bases: 10. CDR3 size: 17 residues. CDR3 amino acids: CASSKRLAGNFQETQYF. DNA of the CDR3: TGCGCCAGCAGCAAAAGACTAGCGGGGAATTTTCAAGAGACCCAGTACTTC.

Ten or more counts support this clonotype. The rearrangement links TRBV27 to TRBJ2-3; 8 nucleotides line up with TRBD2. Germline V gene data show CDR1 as MNHEY and CDR2 as SMNVEV (reference sequence). Trimming took 5 bases from V and 3 from J; bases not matched to a gene: 4. The CDR3 loop spans 14 amino acids. CDR3 sequence (DNA): TGTGCCAGCAGTAACGGGGGGGAGACAGATACGCAGTATTTT. Protein product: CASSNGGETDTQYF.